The rows below give T cell receptor beta chains drawn from one sample of a study of beta chain features in type 1 diabetes. The method was immunoSEQ multiplex PCR; TCRdb's version includes in-frame clones alone and lacks a portion of them. The sample yields 250,000 to 350,000 clones, roughly 15% seen once. The material sequenced was central memory CD4+ T cells from blood. These receptors were collected from a man between 25 and 39 years old in good health. Each CDR3 is given with its conserved first and last residue.

CDR3 protein | V gene
CAISDDSVNSPLHF | TRBV10-2
CASSQEGGDIKNEQFF | TRBV4-3
CASSVTDSYSPLHF | TRBV9
CASSPNRLAGPGEQFF | TRBV7-2
CASSLVGGSNTEAFF | TRBV7-2
CASSQEMRLHNSPLHF | TRBV4-3
CASSSGAIPNGYTF | TRBV7-3
CASSLRGQGRMNTEAFF | TRBV5-1
CASSLDGGGSPDTQYF | TRBV7-2
CASSSTGGSYNEQFF | TRBV7-8
CAIRPGTSGDIQYF | TRBV10-3
CSVLGSSGNTIYF | TRBV29-1
CASSPTVERSKGEAFF | TRBV7-8
CASSEVFNTGELFF | TRBV2
CSAIGAGGSYEQYF | TRBV29-1
CASSFAEGSPSSYNEQFF | TRBV7-6
CASSLKGPFDTQYF | TRBV7-2
CASSQGLVYGSYTDTQYF | TRBV4-1
CASSAGSGERNQPQHF | TRBV7-9
CASSLVPMGGYTF | TRBV7-2
CASSGRDSTYGYTF | TRBV7-9
CASSQSAVNTEAFF | TRBV14
CASCPVGNTIYF | TRBV6-5
CASSLVGNAEKLFF | TRBV7-9
CASSYGTPNTEAFF | TRBV7-2
CASRLDRGREKLFF | TRBV6-6
CASSRGLTDTQYF | TRBV6-6
CASSRHRAFNEKLFF | TRBV4-3
CASSLQNRVSQDGYTF | TRBV5-4
CSVLTAPNVYTF | TRBV29-1
CASSKGLAGDEQFF | TRBV5-1
CASSPTIRSETQYF | TRBV9
CASSYRGGGYTF | TRBV6-1
CASSSASGIRETQYF | TRBV5-4
CASSHRGERTDTQYF | TRBV21-1
CASSQYRAGGPKDTQYF | TRBV4-1
CASSQERAVNYGYTF | TRBV4-1
CASSSGGRTYNEQFF | TRBV11-2
CASRTRENEKLFF | TRBV11-2
CASSLGGGSGELFF | TRBV5-1
CASSLAGNYGYTF | TRBV5-1
CAISEGGRGYTF | TRBV10-3
CASSHPSGSLIYNEQFF | TRBV7-2
CASTRADQPQHF | TRBV7-9
CASSRKRGLNTGELFF | TRBV21-1
CATSRGLEYEQYF | TRBV15
CASSFPMDTQYF | TRBV7-6
CASSFERLGDTQYF | TRBV5-1
CASSPRAVSGANVLTF | TRBV18
CASSRGQDPSKNIQYF | TRBV5-5
CASSSNEQYF | TRBV28
CASSTHRGQRGGYTF | TRBV27
CASSQDTGQGGNEQFF | TRBV4-3
CASSSDADDEQYF | TRBV5-8
CASSVAPLDTEAFF | TRBV9